The 2 T cell receptor beta chains in this list originate from one sample, sequenced in a study of lymphopenia after photon versus proton radiotherapy. Assay used: immunoSEQ multiplex PCR; TCRdb lists only in-frame clones, some missing. Altogether roughly 150,000 clones are present, roughly nine tenths being singletons, with the ten largest covering 4% to 5%. The source was peripheral blood, collected from a patient treated with photon-based radiotherapy. Receptors originate from a man aged 45 to 65 with gastric cancer.

This sequence joins TRBV9 and TRBJ2-5, with D unresolved. The CDR3 loop spans 15 amino acids. Germline V gene sequence: CDR1 SGDLS, CDR2 YYNGEE. Trimming removed 5 bases from V and 1 base from J, with 15 bases in between. The CDR3, as DNA: TGTGCCAGCAGTGCTTCGGGCCGGTTCCAAGAGACCCAGTACTTC. Protein sequence: CASSASGRFQETQYF.

The chain has TRBV11-2 and TRBJ1-3; a weak D match, TRBD1 (6 bases). In germline, CDR1 is SGHAT, CDR2 FQNNGV. V was clipped by 5 bases and J by 1 base, with 15 bases between them. The CDR3 consists of 16 residues. Written as DNA, the CDR3 is TGTGCCAGCAGCCGGCAACAGGGCATTTCTGGAAACACCATATATTTT. Its protein product is CASSRQQGISGNTIYF.